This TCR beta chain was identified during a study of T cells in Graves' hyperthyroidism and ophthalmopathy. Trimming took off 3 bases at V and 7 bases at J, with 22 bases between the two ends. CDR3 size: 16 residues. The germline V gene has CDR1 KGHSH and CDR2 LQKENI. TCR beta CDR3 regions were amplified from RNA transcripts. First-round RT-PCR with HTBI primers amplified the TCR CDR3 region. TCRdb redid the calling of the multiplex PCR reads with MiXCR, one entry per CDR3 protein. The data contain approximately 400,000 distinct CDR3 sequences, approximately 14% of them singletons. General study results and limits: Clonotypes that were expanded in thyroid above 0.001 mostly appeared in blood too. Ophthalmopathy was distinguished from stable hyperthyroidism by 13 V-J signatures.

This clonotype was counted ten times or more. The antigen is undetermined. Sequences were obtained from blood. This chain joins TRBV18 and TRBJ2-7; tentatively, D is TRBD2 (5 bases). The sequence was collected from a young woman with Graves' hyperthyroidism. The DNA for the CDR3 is TGTGCCAGCTCACCCCCCTCGGCAGGTGGATCGGGAGAGCAGTACTTC. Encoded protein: CASSPPSAGGSGEQYF.